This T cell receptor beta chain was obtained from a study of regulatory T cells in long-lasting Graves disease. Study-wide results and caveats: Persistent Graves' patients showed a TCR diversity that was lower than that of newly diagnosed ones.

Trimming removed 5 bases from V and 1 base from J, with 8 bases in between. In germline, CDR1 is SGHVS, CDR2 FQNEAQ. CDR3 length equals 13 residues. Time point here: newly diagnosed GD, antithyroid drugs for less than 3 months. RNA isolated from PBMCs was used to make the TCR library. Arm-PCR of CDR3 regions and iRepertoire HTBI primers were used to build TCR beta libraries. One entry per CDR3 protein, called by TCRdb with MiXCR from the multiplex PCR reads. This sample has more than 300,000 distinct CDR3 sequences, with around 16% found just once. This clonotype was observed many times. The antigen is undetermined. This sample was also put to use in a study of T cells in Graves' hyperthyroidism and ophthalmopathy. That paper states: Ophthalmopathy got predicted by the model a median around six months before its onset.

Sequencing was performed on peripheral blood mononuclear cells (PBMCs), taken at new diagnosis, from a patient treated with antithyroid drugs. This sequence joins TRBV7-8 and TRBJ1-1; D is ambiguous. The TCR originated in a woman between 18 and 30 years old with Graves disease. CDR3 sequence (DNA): TGTGCCAGCAGCCAACTTAGGAACACTGAAGCTTTCTTT. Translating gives CASSQLRNTEAFF.